This TCR beta chain was recovered during a study of early T cells in non-severe SARS-CoV-2 infection. Individual cDNA molecules were tagged with unique molecular identifiers, the study reported. MiXCR, applied by TCRdb to the 5' RACE reads, yields one record per CDR3 protein. Altogether some 70,000 distinct CDR3 sequences are present, over 4.5% being singletons, with the ten largest covering just under 5%. This clonotype was counted at least ten times. This CDR3 has 16 residues. In germline, CDR1 is GTSNPN, CDR2 SVGIG (reference sequence). V was clipped by 1 base and J by 7 bases, with 17 bases between them.

The sequenced sample was whole blood. The rearrangement uses TRBV30 and TRBJ1-6; D is possibly TRBD1 (6 bases). This TCR was sampled from an adult who was a healthcare worker with PCR-confirmed SARS-CoV-2 infection or an uninfected control (not recorded which). CDR3 region: CAWSGNPGQQNSPLHF. The CDR3 DNA reads as TGTGCCTGGAGTGGAAATCCGGGACAACAAAATTCACCCCTCCACTTT.